The present T cell receptor (beta chain) was sequenced within a study of blood T cell repertoires in COVID-19. Sequenced by immunoSEQ multiplex PCR; TCRdb stores in-frame clones only, minus some. This sample yields approximately 150,000 clones, of which less than 90% are seen a single time; 1% to 1.5% belongs to the top ten. V lost 4 bases, J lost 3 bases, and 3 bases stayed unmatched. Germline V gene data show CDR1 as SGHNT and CDR2 as YYREEE (reference sequence). This CDR3 is 15 amino acids long. The sequence came from a human donor with acute COVID-19. The donor label of this sample is uncertain. This rearrangement joins TRBV5-4 to TRBJ2-5, with 13 bases aligning to TRBD2. The sequenced sample was PBMCs or T cells enriched from blood (not recorded which). CDR3 sequence reads: CASSRTSGGEETQYF. DNA of the CDR3: TGTGCCAGCAGCAGGACTAGCGGGGGAGAAGAGACCCAGTACTTC.